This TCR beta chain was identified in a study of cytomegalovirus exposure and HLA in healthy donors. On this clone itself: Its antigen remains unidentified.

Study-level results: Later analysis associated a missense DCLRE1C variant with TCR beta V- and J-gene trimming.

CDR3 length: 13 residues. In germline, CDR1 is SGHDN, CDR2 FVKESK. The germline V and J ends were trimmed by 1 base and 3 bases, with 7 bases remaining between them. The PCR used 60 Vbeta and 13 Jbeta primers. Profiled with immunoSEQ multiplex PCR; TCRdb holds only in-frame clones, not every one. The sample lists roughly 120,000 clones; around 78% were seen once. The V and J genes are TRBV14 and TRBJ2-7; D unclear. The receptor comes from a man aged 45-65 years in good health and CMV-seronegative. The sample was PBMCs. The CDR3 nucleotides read TGTGCCAGCAGCCAAGTCGGTTACTACGAGCAGTACTTC. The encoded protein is CASSQVGYYEQYF.